Shown below are 3 T cell receptor beta chains from a single sample sequenced in a study of T cell responses to AZD1222 COVID-19 vaccine. Profiled with immunoSEQ multiplex PCR; TCRdb holds only in-frame clones, not every one. The sample has 140,000 to 150,000 clones, about 89% seen once; the top ten hold less than 3.5%. The sequencing here drew on peripheral blood, taken on day 0 of MenACWY control vaccination. These receptors were taken from an adult in good health.

The V call is TRBV6-4, the J call TRBJ1-2; D call uncertain. The CDR3 is made up of 16 amino acids. Germline V gene lookup returns CDR1 MRHNA and CDR2 SNTAGT. Trimming removed 2 bases at V and 4 bases at J, with 17 bases between. CDR3: CASSDGGQRGGYGYTF. CDR3 nucleotide sequence: TGTGCCAGCAGTGACGGAGGCCAACGGGGAGGCTATGGCTACACCTTC.

This sequence joins TRBV7-9 and TRBJ1-1, with D possibly matching TRBD1 (5 bases). The germline V gene encodes CDR1 SEHNR and CDR2 FQNEAQ (reference sequence). V gave up 5 bases and J gave up 1 base, with 14 bases separating them. The CDR3 consists of 15 residues. In DNA, the CDR3 is TGTGCCAGCAGCCTTAGAGGGACGGGGAACACTGAAGCTTTCTTT. Protein: CASSLRGTGNTEAFF.

This clone was seen more than once but under ten times. The chain is built from TRBV3-1 (or the pseudogene TRBV3-2) and TRBJ1-2, with 8 bases that match TRBD1. The CDR3 totals 15 residues. Unmatched junction bases numbered 7, after V lost 3 bases and J lost 4 bases. Looked up from germline, CDR1 is LGHDT and CDR2 is YNNKEL (reference sequence). The CDR3 is CASSQGPTGAYGYTF. CDR3 coding DNA: TGTGCCAGCAGCCAGGGGCCGACAGGGGCCTATGGCTACACCTTC.